The 9 T cell receptor beta chains below come from one sample, sequenced in a study of STAT5B mutations in CD4+ large granular lymphocyte leukemia. TCRdb's copy holds only in-frame clones and misses some; the assay was immunoSEQ multiplex PCR. The sample shows more than 40,000 clones, about 80% of them seen only once. Sequencing used CD4+ T cells from blood buffy coats. The receptor set was obtained from a human donor in good health.

The chain is built from TRBV14 and TRBJ1-2; maybe TRBD1 (5 bases). The CDR3 totals 12 residues. V gave up 5 bases and J gave up 8 bases, with 12 bases separating them. From germline, CDR1 is SGHDN and CDR2 FVKESK. CDR3 protein: CASSGALRGYTF. CDR3 bases: TGTGCCAGCAGCGGGGCTTTGAGGGGCTACACCTTC.

This chain uses TRBV29-1 with TRBJ2-5; possibly TRBD2 for D (5 bases). CDR3 length: 14 residues. The V end lost 7 bases, the J end lost 3 bases, and 18 bases lay between the germline ends. Germline-derived CDR1 and CDR2 are SQVTM and ANQGSEA. In nucleotides, the CDR3 is TGCAGCGCTACCAGCCTTGGGCGGGAAGAGACCCAGTACTTC. Its translation: CSATSLGREETQYF.

The chain combines TRBV19 with TRBJ2-2, with TRBD2 matching over 8 bases. Germline CDR1 and CDR2: LNHDA and SQIVND (reference sequence). With V trimmed by 7 bases and J by 6 bases, 7 bases remained unmatched. This CDR3 has 14 residues. In DNA, the CDR3 is TGTGCCAGTACCCAGGGACTAGATGCCGGGGAGCTGTTTTTT. Translating it yields CASTQGLDAGELFF.

The CDR3 sequence is CASSLRLSSGNTIYF. CDR3 nucleotide sequence: TGTGCCAGCAGTTTAAGACTGAGCTCTGGAAACACCATATATTTT. V and J are TRBV27 and TRBJ1-3; no clear D. V was pared by 2 bases and J by 0 bases, with 8 bases between. This CDR3 contains 15 residues. Per germline, CDR1 MNHEY and CDR2 SMNVEV (reference sequence).

The gene calls are TRBV5-5 and TRBJ1-2; D gene ambiguous. Trimming took off 2 bases at V and 2 bases at J, with 10 bases between the two ends. The CDR3 sequence is 14 residues long. Looked up from germline, CDR1 is SGHKS and CDR2 is YYEKEE (reference sequence). The CDR3 bases are TGTGCCAGCAGCTTAGATCGGGAAAACTATGGCTACACCTTC. Its translation is CASSLDRENYGYTF.

The rearrangement uses TRBV6-9 and TRBJ2-7; no clear D. The V end lost 2 bases, the J end lost 5 bases, and 10 bases lay between the germline ends. The CDR3 is 13 residues long. Germline V gene lookup returns CDR1 MNHGY and CDR2 SVAAGI. CDR3: CASSYQPEHEQYF. CDR3 nucleotide sequence: TGTGCCAGCAGTTATCAACCGGAGCACGAGCAGTACTTC.

The chain combines TRBV19 with TRBJ1-1; D not certain. Germline lookup yields CDR1 LNHDA and CDR2 SQIVND (reference sequence). The CDR3 covers 14 residues. V dropped 3 bases and J dropped 3 bases, with 11 bases sitting between them. CDR3 in amino acids: CASSIGGWDTEAFF. Written as DNA, the CDR3 is TGTGCCAGTAGTATTGGAGGGTGGGACACTGAAGCTTTCTTT.

CDR3 residues: CASSLRDGVRFNYGYTF. The CDR3 DNA follows: TGTGCCAGCAGCTTGCGAGACGGGGTCCGATTTAACTATGGCTACACCTTC. J is TRBJ1-2 and V is TRBV5-5; D remains ambiguous. The length of the CDR3 is 17 residues. V lost 1 base and J 1 base, leaving 17 bases between the germline ends. In germline, CDR1 is SGHKS, CDR2 YYEKEE (reference sequence).

The rearrangement uses TRBV7-3 and TRBJ1-1; D remains ambiguous. V lost 5 bases, J lost 5 bases, and 15 bases lay in between. Germline V gene sequence: CDR1 SGHTA, CDR2 FQGTGA. The CDR3 loop spans 14 amino acids. In DNA form, the CDR3 reads TGTGCCAGCAGCGCCGGTGGGTCGGGGACTGAAGCTTTCTTT. It encodes CASSAGGSGTEAFF. Drawing the rest from reference TRBV7-3 and TRBJ1-1, the complete variable domain is GAGVSQTPSNKVTEKGKYVELRCDPISGHTALYWYRQSLGQGPEFLIYFQGTGAADDSGLPNDRFFAVRPEGSVSTLKIQRTERGDSAVYLCASSAGGSGTEAFFGQGTRLTVV.